This T cell receptor beta chain appears in the sequencing data of a study of T cell clones after liver transplantation. Trimming stripped 5 bases from V and 2 bases from J, with 13 bases between. CDR1 and CDR2 from the germline V gene are SGHVS and FNYEAQ. CDR3 size: 14 residues. Findings and caveats of the study: In most of the 8 subjects, circulating graft-donor-reactive CD4 TCRbeta sequences fell significantly after transplant.

Method: immunoSEQ multiplex PCR; TCRdb's copy keeps in-frame clones and lacks some. The sample lists around 70,000 clones; 80% to 95% were seen once. As concerns this clone: Its antigen is as yet unknown.

V is TRBV7-6 and J is TRBJ2-7; the D gene is possibly TRBD2 (6 bases). This clonotype was sampled from a human patient who received a liver transplant. Some T cells here may be from the graft donor. The material was CD4+ T cells from blood, obtained approximately 25 months after liver transplant. The CDR3 DNA sequence: TGTGCCAGCAGCCGGGACTTGAGCACCTACGAGCAGTACTTC. It is translated as CASSRDLSTYEQYF.